This passage covers 32 T cell receptor beta chains from one sample sequenced in a study of tumor and adjacent non-tumor tissue in lung cancer. A modified ARM-PCR protocol with three rounds of nested PCR amplified TCRbeta. MiXCR, run by TCRdb on the multiplex PCR reads, gives a single entry per CDR3 protein. The profile shows over 130,000 distinct CDR3 sequences, around 67% of them singletons. RNA was extracted from bulk tissue without any cell sorting. The sequencing sample was made of lung tumor tissue. The source of these receptors is a man in his 60s with small cell lung cancer.

On this clonotype itself: Since a much larger clone is just one base distant, this may be a read error. V usage is TRBV4-1 and J usage is TRBJ2-2, with 12 bases fitting TRBD1. Trimming took 2 bases from V and 5 from J; bases not matched to a gene: 9. Germline CDR1 is MGHRA and CDR2 is YSYEKL. The CDR3 covers 18 residues. In DNA form, the CDR3 reads TGCGCCAGCAGCCAATATACGGGACAGGGGGCTGGAACCGGGGAGCTGTTTTTT. Its translation: CASSQYTGQGAGTGELFF.

The chain uses TRBV20-1 and TRBJ2-3, with D hard to call. Germline V lookup: CDR1 DFQATT, CDR2 SNEGSKA (reference sequence). The CDR3 spans 11 residues. The CDR3 loop is CSAQESDTQYF. The DNA of the CDR3 is TGCAGCGCTCAAGAGTCGGATACGCAGTATTTT.

Note on this clonotype: An end of the junction differs from the germline gene, which may be a read error. The chain uses TRBV6-6 and TRBJ2-1; 12 nucleotides agree with TRBD2. Per the germline V gene, CDR1 is MNHNY and CDR2 is SVGAGI (reference sequence). The CDR3 totals 14 residues. The CDR3: CASSSTSGSNEQIF. CDR3 DNA: TGTGCCAGCAGCTCGACTAGCGGGAGCAATGAGCAGATCTTC.

This clonotype was seen a few times. V gene TRBV6-2 or TRBV6-3 combines with J gene TRBJ1-2, with TRBD1 matching 8 bases. Germline V CDR1 and CDR2: MNHEY, SVGEGT. V was pared by 6 bases and J by 4 bases, with 4 bases of the junction left unmatched. The CDR3 runs to 13 residues. The CDR3 region has the DNA TGTGCCAGCAGAGCTACAGGGGGCTATGGCTACACCTTC. Translating it yields CASRATGGYGYTF.

Points on this clonotype: An end of the junction does not agree with germline; a read error may underlie this. The chain's CDR3 is CDSSQDDWGTGGRQETQYF. The CDR3 nucleotides are TGTGACAGCAGCCAAGATGATTGGGGAACAGGGGGCCGTCAAGAGACCCAGTACTTC. V gene TRBV4-2 combines with J gene TRBJ2-5, with 9 bases matching TRBD1. Germline V gives CDR1 LGHNA, CDR2 YNFKEQ. The CDR3 has 19 amino acids.

As regards this clonotype: A much larger clone differs from this one at a single base, so this may be a read error. This CDR3 reads CASTRAMGDYNEQFF. The DNA of the CDR3 is TGTGCCAGCACACGGGCGATGGGGGACTACAATGAGCAGTTCTTC. The rearrangement joins TRBV12-3 or TRBV12-4 to TRBJ2-1; the D call may be TRBD1 or TRBD2 (5 bases each). This CDR3 comprises 15 residues. V dropped 7 bases and J dropped 3 bases, with 16 bases sitting between them.

The genes are TRBV11-2 and TRBJ1-3, with D maybe TRBD1 (5 bases). Trimming removed 3 bases from V and 3 bases from J, with 12 bases in between. CDR3 length: 15 amino acids. Germline V gene data show CDR1 as SGHAT and CDR2 as FQNNGV. The CDR3 nucleotides are TGTGCCAGCAGCTTGCAATGGACATTTGGAAACACCATATATTTT. Translation gives CASSLQWTFGNTIYF.

In regard to this clonotype: The final CDR3 position lacks the conserved phenylalanine or tryptophan, pointing to a likely read error. The chain recombines TRBV20-1 with TRBJ2-1; weak D call: TRBD1 (5 bases). Germline V CDR1 and CDR2: DFQATT, SNEGSKA (reference sequence). Trimming stripped 4 bases from V and 5 bases from J, with 6 bases between. This CDR3 region has 11 residues. CDR3 DNA: TGCAGTGCTACGACAGACAATGAGCAGTTCGTC. Translating gives CSATTDNEQFV.

This rearrangement joins TRBV12-3 or TRBV12-4 to TRBJ2-6; TRBD1 aligns across 7 bases. V lost 7 bases to trimming and J lost 0 bases; unmatched junction nucleotides: 9. The length of the CDR3 is 17 residues. The CDR3 loop reads CASIRGTAYSGANVLTF. CDR3 DNA: TGTGCCAGCATCAGAGGGACAGCCTACTCTGGGGCCAACGTCCTGACTTTC.

This clonotype was observed a handful of times. This chain connects TRBV5-6 to TRBJ1-2, with D hard to call. CDR1 is SGHDT and CDR2 is YYEEEE in the germline V gene. Trimming stripped 2 bases from V and 2 bases from J, with 10 bases between. This CDR3 is built from 14 residues. The CDR3 is CASSLLRANYGYTF. In DNA form, the CDR3 reads TGTGCCAGCAGCTTACTGAGGGCGAACTATGGCTACACCTTC. Full variable domain (missing parts from reference TRBV5-6 and TRBJ1-2): DAGVTQSPTHLIKTRGQQVTLRCSPKSGHDTVSWYQQALGQGPQFIFQYYEEEERQRGNFPDRFSGHQFPNYSSELNVNALLLGDSALYLCASSLLRANYGYTFGSGTRLTVV.

V is TRBV30 and J is TRBJ1-4, with D perhaps matching TRBD1 (5 bases). The CDR3 has 15 residues. The germline CDR1 and CDR2 sequences are GTSNPN and SVGIG (reference sequence). V shed 4 bases and J shed 0 bases, with 12 bases lying between them. CDR3 sequence (DNA): TGTGCCTGGACCCGGGGGGACTCAACTAATGAAAAACTGTTTTTT. Protein sequence: CAWTRGDSTNEKLFF.

The rearrangement joins TRBV13 to TRBJ2-1; D call uncertain. The CDR3 runs 17 residues. Deletions cut 2 bases from V and 6 bases from J, with 20 bases between. Germline CDR1 PRHDT, CDR2 FYEKMQ (reference sequence). The CDR3 sequence: CASSLRTAKKQPNEQFF. DNA of the CDR3: TGTGCCAGCAGCTTAAGAACAGCAAAAAAACAACCCAATGAGCAGTTCTTC.

A word on this clonotype: Germline is not matched at one junction end, which may reflect a read error. The rearrangement uses TRBV4-1 and TRBJ2-1; a weak D match, TRBD2 (6 bases). CDR3 length: 17 residues. Germline V gene data show CDR1 as MGHRA and CDR2 as YSYEKL. The CDR3 sequence is CTSSQEKYGGEYNEQFF. CDR3 nucleotide sequence: TGCACCAGCAGCCAAGAAAAGTACGGCGGGGAATACAATGAGCAGTTCTTC.

This clonotype occurred a few times. This sequence may be a read error, since a much larger clone differs from it by one base. The V and J genes are TRBV11-2 and TRBJ1-4, with TRBD1 matching 7 bases. The germline CDR1 and CDR2 sequences are SGHAT and FQNNGV. CDR3 length: 18 amino acids. Unmatched junction bases numbered 12, after V lost 5 bases and J lost 0 bases. The CDR3 coding sequence is TGTGCCAGCAGCCTTGCAGGGAACAGGGGTGCAACTAATGAAAAACTGTTTTTT. Its translation is CASSLAGNRGATNEKLFF.

A word on this clonotype: A much bigger clone sits one base away, suggesting this may be a read error. The rearrangement uses TRBV20-1 and TRBJ2-2; TRBD2 aligns across 14 bases. Germline loops: CDR1 DFQATT, CDR2 SNEGSKA (reference sequence). This CDR3 region has 16 residues. V was clipped by 8 bases and J by 4 bases; unmatched bases: 9. CDR3: CSLTGTSGRATGELFF. The CDR3 nucleotides read TGCAGTTTAACCGGGACTAGCGGGAGAGCCACCGGGGAGCTGTTTTTT.

The gene calls are TRBV7-9 and TRBJ1-1; TRBD1 is a possible D gene (5 bases). Germline loops: CDR1 SEHNR, CDR2 FQNEAQ (reference sequence). The length of the CDR3 is 13 residues. Deletions cut 3 bases from V and 7 bases from J, with 12 bases between. The CDR3 coding sequence is TGTGCCAGCAGCTTGTACGTCGGGGGTGAAGCTTTCTTT. Its translation is CASSLYVGGEAFF.

This clonotype is a singleton in its sample. The chain couples TRBV20-1 to TRBJ2-7, with D possibly called TRBD1 or TRBD2 (5 bases each). Trimming shortened V by 4 bases and J by 3 bases, and 13 bases separated the two germline ends. CDR3 length: 13 amino acids. Germline loops: CDR1 DFQATT, CDR2 SNEGSKA (reference sequence). The CDR3 DNA reads TGCAGTGCTAACGGGGCTGACTACTACGAGCAGTACTTC. Protein sequence: CSANGADYYEQYF.

Details on this clonotype: A clone one base away is much larger, so this may be a read error. In this CDR3 the conserved last residue, phenylalanine or tryptophan, is missing, so a read error is likely. The chain joins TRBV29-1 to TRBJ2-5; D gene ambiguous. Trimming stripped 4 bases from V and 4 bases from J, with 4 bases between. The CDR3 loop spans 10 amino acids. The germline V gene encodes CDR1 SQVTM and CDR2 ANQGSEA. CDR3 bases: TGCAGCGTTGGAACAGAGACCCAGTACTCC. As protein: CSVGTETQYS.

This clonotype appeared a single time. A much larger clone differs from this one at a single base, so this may be a read error. This chain connects TRBV6-1 to TRBJ2-3; the match to TRBD2 covers 10 bases. Germline CDR1 reads MNHNS; CDR2 reads SASEGT. V was pared by 10 bases and J by 11 bases, with 18 bases of the junction left unmatched. The CDR3 has 15 amino acids. The CDR3 bases are TGTGCCATCGGTCGTTACGGACTAGCGGATACCGGGCAGTATTTT. Protein: CAIGRYGLADTGQYF.

A note on this clonotype: At one of its ends the junction is not consistent with the germline gene, which may arise from a read error. The chain employs TRBV4-1 and TRBJ2-5, with D possibly being TRBD2 (7 bases). CDR1 and CDR2 (germline): MGHRA, YSYEKL. There are 17 residues in the CDR3. In nucleotides, the CDR3 is TGCGCCAGCAACCAAGGGGGTAGCGGGTCCCTCCAAGAGACCCAGTACTTC. Protein product: CASNQGGSGSLQETQYF.

This clonotype occurred a few times. The rearrangement links TRBV4-2 to TRBJ2-4; no clear D. The CDR3 runs 15 residues. Trimming took 0 bases from V and 0 from J, leaving 6 bases between them. The germline CDR1 and CDR2 sequences are LGHNA and YNFKEQ. This CDR3 is CASSQDILAKNIQYF. The DNA for the CDR3 is TGTGCCAGCAGCCAAGATATTCTAGCCAAAAACATTCAGTACTTC.

With regard to this clonotype: Possible read error: a much larger clone is one base away. The final CDR3 position lacks the conserved phenylalanine or tryptophan, pointing to a likely read error. V gene TRBV6-1 combines with J gene TRBJ1-5; D remains ambiguous. The germline V gene encodes CDR1 MNHNS and CDR2 SASEGT. The CDR3 sequence is 13 residues long. Trimming took off 5 bases at V and 11 bases at J, with 16 bases between the two ends. CDR3 in DNA: TGTGCCAGCAGTAGAAGGACGGAGGAGGCCCAGCATGTT. Translating it yields CASSRRTEEAQHV.

With regard to this clonotype: The junction and the germline gene differ at one end; a read error may be behind it. The chain is built from TRBV28 and TRBJ1-2; 7 bases line up with TRBD1. This CDR3 contains 17 residues. The germline CDR1 and CDR2 sequences are MDHEN and SYDVKM. In DNA, the CDR3 is TGTGCCAGCAGTTCTCAGTCCCTACAGGGGTCTTACTATGGCTACACATTC. This encodes CASSSQSLQGSYYGYTF.

Concerning this clonotype itself: One end of the junction does not line up with germline, which may come from a read error. The chain combines TRBV11-2 with TRBJ1-5; D is perhaps TRBD1 (5 bases). CDR1 is SGHAT, CDR2 FQNNGV, per germline. This CDR3 has 15 amino acids. In DNA form, the CDR3 reads TGTACCAGCAGCCAGGGTATCGGTAGCAATCAGCCCCAGCATTTT. Translating it yields CTSSQGIGSNQPQHF.

As for this clonotype: One junction end does not reproduce the germline sequence, and a read error may be involved. V gene TRBV6-1 combines with J gene TRBJ2-1; a possible D gene is TRBD2 (6 bases). CDR3 length: 15 amino acids. Germline CDR1 is MNHNS and CDR2 is SASEGT. The CDR3 DNA reads as TGTGCCAGCAATGAATACGGCGGGATGCTCAATGAGCAGTTCTTC. Its protein product is CASNEYGGMLNEQFF.

This chain connects TRBV20-1 to TRBJ1-1, with D tentatively TRBD1 (5 bases). This CDR3 spans 12 amino acids. Germline CDR1 DFQATT, CDR2 SNEGSKA (reference sequence). The V gene lost 7 bases and the J gene lost 6 bases, with 15 bases spanning the gap. CDR3 residues: CSVRVFQAEAFF. DNA for the CDR3: TGCAGTGTCAGGGTTTTCCAAGCTGAAGCTTTCTTT.

In the case of this clonotype: It may be a read error: a sequence one base away is much more abundant. V usage is TRBV5-4 and J usage is TRBJ2-5, with D perhaps TRBD2 (6 bases). This CDR3 comprises 15 residues. Germline lookup yields CDR1 SGHNT and CDR2 YYREEE (reference sequence). In DNA, the CDR3 is TGTGCCAGCAGTTCGATTTACGGGGGTAGAGAGACCGAGTACTTC. Translation gives CASSSIYGGRETEYF.

As concerns this clonotype: This may stem from a read error, because a much larger clone lies one nucleotide away. This rearrangement joins TRBV5-6 to TRBJ1-2; D may be TRBD1 (5 bases). Germline CDR1 reads SGHDT; CDR2 reads YYEEEE. Trimming took off 4 bases at V and 5 bases at J, with 12 bases between the two ends. CDR3 length: 13 residues. The CDR3 sequence is CASSMSQGYGYTF. The CDR3 DNA is TGTGCCAGCAGCATGTCGCAGGGATATGGCTACACCTTC.

The chain links TRBV5-4 to TRBJ2-5, with D possibly matching TRBD1 (6 bases). Germline lookup yields CDR1 SGHNT and CDR2 YYREEE (reference sequence). The CDR3 sequence is 14 residues long. The V and J ends lost 6 bases and 9 bases respectively, with 21 bases between them. The CDR3 DNA sequence: TGTGCCAGCATCGAGCGGCAGGGGTCCAGGGCCCAGTACTTC. It codes for CASIERQGSRAQYF.

As regards this clonotype: One junction end does not reproduce the germline sequence, and a read error may be involved. The V and J genes are TRBV12-3 or TRBV12-4 and TRBJ2-2; tentatively, D is TRBD1 or TRBD2 (5 bases each). The CDR3 runs 15 residues. In DNA form, the CDR3 reads TGTACCAGCAGTTATATCCAGGGTAGCACCGGGGAACTGTTTTTT. It specifies CTSSYIQGSTGELFF.

A word on this clonotype: No conserved phenylalanine or tryptophan ends this CDR3, so it is likely a read error. The chain joins TRBV29-1 to TRBJ2-1; TRBD2 agrees at 8 bases. The V gene's germline CDR1 is SQVTM and CDR2 ANQGSEA. V lost 1 base and J lost 9; bases outside the gene matches: 11. The CDR3 covers 15 residues. The DNA of the CDR3 is TGCAGCGTTGAAGGTGCTGACGGGAGGGCCTTTGAGCAGTTCATC. It is translated as CSVEGADGRAFEQFI.

A word on this clonotype: Germline and junction disagree at one end, which may indicate a read error. The rearrangement uses TRBV28 and TRBJ1-5; D might be TRBD1 (6 bases). The CDR3 extends over 15 amino acids. Germline V gene sequence: CDR1 MDHEN, CDR2 SYDVKM. CDR3: CPSSWGHGINQPQHF. In nucleotides, the CDR3 is TGTCCCAGCAGCTGGGGACATGGGATTAATCAGCCCCAGCATTTT.